Sequencing of this T cell receptor (beta chain) was carried out in a study of blood T cell repertoires in COVID-19. Study in general: The analysed material was cDNA or gDNA that came from T cells, B-cell-depleted T cells, or PBMCs.

Sequencing was performed with immunoSEQ multiplex PCR; in TCRdb, only in-frame clones are kept and a portion is missing. The sample shows some 150,000 clones, approximately 90% of them seen only once. The CDR3 consists of 14 residues. Trimming cost V 3 bases and J 6 bases; bases outside gene matches: 5. Germline V gives CDR1 MGHDK, CDR2 SYGVNS. V is TRBV25-1 and J is TRBJ2-7; TRBD2 matches at 10 bases. The TCR comes from a woman aged 70 to 79 with acute or convalescent COVID-19. Sample: peripheral blood. Here the CDR3 DNA reads TGTGCCAGCAGTGATCTAGCGGGGGCGTCCGAGCAGTACTTC. It translates to CASSDLAGASEQYF.